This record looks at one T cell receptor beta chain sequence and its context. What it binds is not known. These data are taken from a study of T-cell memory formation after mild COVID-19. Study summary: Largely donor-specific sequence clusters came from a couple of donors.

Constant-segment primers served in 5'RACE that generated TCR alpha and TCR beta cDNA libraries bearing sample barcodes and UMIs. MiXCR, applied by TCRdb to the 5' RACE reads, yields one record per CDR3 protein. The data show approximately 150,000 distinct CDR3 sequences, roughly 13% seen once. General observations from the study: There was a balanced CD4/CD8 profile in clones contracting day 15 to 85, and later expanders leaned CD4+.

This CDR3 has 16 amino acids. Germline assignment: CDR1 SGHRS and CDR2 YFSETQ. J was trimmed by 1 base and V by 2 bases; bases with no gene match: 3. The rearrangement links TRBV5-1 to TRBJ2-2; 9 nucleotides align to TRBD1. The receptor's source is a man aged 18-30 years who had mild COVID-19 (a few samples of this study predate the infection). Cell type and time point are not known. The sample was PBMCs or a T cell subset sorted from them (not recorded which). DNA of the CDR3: TGCGCCAGCAGCTTAATGGGACAGGGGAACACCGGGGAGCTGTTTTTT. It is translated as CASSLMGQGNTGELFF.